The entry that follows covers one T cell receptor beta chain sequence. The data were obtained in a study of control samples from healthy donors and cancer patients. V lost 0 bases and J 6 bases, leaving 6 bases between the germline ends. Per the germline V gene, CDR1 is SGHDN and CDR2 is FVKESK. The CDR3 is made up of 13 amino acids. Generated by immunoSEQ multiplex PCR, the TCRdb table keeps only in-frame clones and is missing some. This sample has about 140,000 clones, with around 90% found just once. What was sequenced was blood. The clonotype was recovered from a man under 40 in good health. The chain employs TRBV14 and TRBJ1-5; no clear D. This CDR3 reads CASSQDLGQPQHF. The DNA of the CDR3 is TGTGCCAGCAGCCAAGATCTTGGTCAGCCCCAGCATTTT.